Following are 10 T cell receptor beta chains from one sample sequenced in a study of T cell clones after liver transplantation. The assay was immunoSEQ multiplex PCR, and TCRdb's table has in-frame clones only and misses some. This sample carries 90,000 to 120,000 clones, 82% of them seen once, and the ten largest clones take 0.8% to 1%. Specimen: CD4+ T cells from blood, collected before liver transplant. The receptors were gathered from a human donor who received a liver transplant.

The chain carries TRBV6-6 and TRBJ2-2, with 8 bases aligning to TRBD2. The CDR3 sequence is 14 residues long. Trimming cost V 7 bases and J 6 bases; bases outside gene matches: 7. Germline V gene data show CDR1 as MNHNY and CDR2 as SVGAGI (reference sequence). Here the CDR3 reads CASKDGGVAGELFF. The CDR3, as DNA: TGTGCCAGCAAAGACGGGGGGGTCGCCGGGGAGCTGTTTTTT.

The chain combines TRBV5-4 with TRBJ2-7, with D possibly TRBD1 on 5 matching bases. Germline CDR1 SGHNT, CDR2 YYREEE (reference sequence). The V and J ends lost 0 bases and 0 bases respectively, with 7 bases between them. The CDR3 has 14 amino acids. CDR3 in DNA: TGTGCCAGCAGCTTGGACAGGTCCTCCTACGAGCAGTACTTC. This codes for CASSLDRSSYEQYF.

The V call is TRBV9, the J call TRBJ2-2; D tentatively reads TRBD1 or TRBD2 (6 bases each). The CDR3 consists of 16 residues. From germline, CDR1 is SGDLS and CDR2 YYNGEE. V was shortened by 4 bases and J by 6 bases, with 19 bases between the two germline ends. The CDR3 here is CASSTRGDSVAGELFF. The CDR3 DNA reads TGTGCCAGCAGCACGAGGGGGGATTCGGTCGCCGGGGAGCTGTTTTTT.

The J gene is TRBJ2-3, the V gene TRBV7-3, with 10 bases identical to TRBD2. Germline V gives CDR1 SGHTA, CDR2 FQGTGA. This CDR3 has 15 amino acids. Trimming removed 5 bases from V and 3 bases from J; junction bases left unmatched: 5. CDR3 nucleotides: TGTGCCAGCAGCGTACTAGCGGGGAAGACAGATACGCAGTATTTT. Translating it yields CASSVLAGKTDTQYF.

The CDR3, as DNA: TGTGCCAGCTCACCCGACAGGGGCGAGCAGTACTTC. It specifies CASSPDRGEQYF. The chain combines TRBV18 with TRBJ2-7; 8 bases agree with TRBD1. Trimming took 3 bases from V and 6 from J; bases not matched to a gene: 1. The CDR3 consists of 12 residues. Germline CDR1 reads KGHSH; CDR2 reads LQKENI.

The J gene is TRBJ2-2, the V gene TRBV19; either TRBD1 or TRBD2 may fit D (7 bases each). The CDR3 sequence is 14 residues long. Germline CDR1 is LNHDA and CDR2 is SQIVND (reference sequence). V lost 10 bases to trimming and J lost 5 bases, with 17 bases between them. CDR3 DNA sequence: TGTGCCACCGGCTCAGGGGGGGGAACCGGGGAGCTGTTTTTT. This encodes CATGSGGGTGELFF.

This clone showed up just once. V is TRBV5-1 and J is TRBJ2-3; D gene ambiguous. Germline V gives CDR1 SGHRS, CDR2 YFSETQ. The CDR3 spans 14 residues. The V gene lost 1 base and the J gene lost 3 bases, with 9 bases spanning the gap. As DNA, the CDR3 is TGCGCCAGCAGCTTGCAGGAATTAACAGATACGCAGTATTTT. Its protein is CASSLQELTDTQYF.

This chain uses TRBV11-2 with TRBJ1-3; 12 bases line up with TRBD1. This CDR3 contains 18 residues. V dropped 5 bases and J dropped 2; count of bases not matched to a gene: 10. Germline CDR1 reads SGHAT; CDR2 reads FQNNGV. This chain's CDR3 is CASSHYRGTGGTGNTIYF. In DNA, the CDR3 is TGTGCCAGCAGCCATTATAGAGGGACAGGGGGCACTGGAAACACCATATATTTT. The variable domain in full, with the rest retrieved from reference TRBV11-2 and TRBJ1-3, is EAGVAQSPRYKIIEKRQSVAFWCNPISGHATLYWYQQILGQGPKLLIQFQNNGVVDDSQLPKDRFSAERLKGVDSTLKIQPAKLEDSAVYLCASSHYRGTGGTGNTIYFGEGSWLTVV.

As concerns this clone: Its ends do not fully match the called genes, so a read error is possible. For the CDR3, the DNA is TGCGCCAGCAGCGAAGAAGGTAGTCTTTTAGCCAAAAACATTCAGTACTTC. Protein product: CASSEEGSLLAKNIQYF. The V and J genes are TRBV4-1 and TRBJ2-4; D uncertain. From germline, CDR1 is MGHRA and CDR2 YSYEKL. This CDR3 contains 17 residues.

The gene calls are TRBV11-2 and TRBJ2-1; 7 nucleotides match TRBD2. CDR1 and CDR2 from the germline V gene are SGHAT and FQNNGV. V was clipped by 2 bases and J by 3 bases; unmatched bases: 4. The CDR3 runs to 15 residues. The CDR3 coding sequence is TGTGCCAGCAGCTTAAGGACTAGGGGCTACAATGAGCAGTTCTTC. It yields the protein CASSLRTRGYNEQFF. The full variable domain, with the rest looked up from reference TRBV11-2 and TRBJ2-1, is EAGVAQSPRYKIIEKRQSVAFWCNPISGHATLYWYQQILGQGPKLLIQFQNNGVVDDSQLPKDRFSAERLKGVDSTLKIQPAKLEDSAVYLCASSLRTRGYNEQFFGPGTRLTVL.